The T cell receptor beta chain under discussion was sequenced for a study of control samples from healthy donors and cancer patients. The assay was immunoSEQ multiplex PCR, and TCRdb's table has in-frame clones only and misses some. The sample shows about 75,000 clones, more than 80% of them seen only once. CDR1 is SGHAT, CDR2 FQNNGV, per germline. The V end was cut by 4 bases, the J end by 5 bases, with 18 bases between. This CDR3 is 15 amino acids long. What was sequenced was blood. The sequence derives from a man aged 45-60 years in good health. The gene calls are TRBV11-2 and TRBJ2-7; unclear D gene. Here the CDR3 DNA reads TGTGCCAGCAGCTCACTCTCTGTGTCCGGAAACGAGCAGTACTTC. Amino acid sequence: CASSSLSVSGNEQYF. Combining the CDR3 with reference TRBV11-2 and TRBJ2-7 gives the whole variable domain EAGVAQSPRYKIIEKRQSVAFWCNPISGHATLYWYQQILGQGPKLLIQFQNNGVVDDSQLPKDRFSAERLKGVDSTLKIQPAKLEDSAVYLCASSSLSVSGNEQYFGPGTRLTVT.